Below are 29 T cell receptor beta chains sequenced from a single sample in a study of blood T cell repertoires in COVID-19. Assay: immunoSEQ multiplex PCR; the TCRdb copy retains only in-frame clones and omits some. The sample has hundreds of thousands of clones, about 90% seen once; the top ten hold about 3%. Sequenced: peripheral blood. These receptors came from a woman between 25 and 40 years old with COVID-19, enrolled during active disease.

The genes are TRBV6-1 and TRBJ2-1; D gene unclear. Germline V gene sequence: CDR1 MNHNS, CDR2 SASEGT. The CDR3 has 12 residues. Trimming pared 4 bases from V and 7 bases from J, leaving 8 bases between. CDR3 nucleotides: TGTGCCAGCAGTGCTCTAGTAAATGAGCAGTTCTTC. Translating it yields CASSALVNEQFF.

The V call is TRBV21-1, the J call TRBJ2-5; the table's D call of TRBD1 was not tested on the DNA. TRBV21-1 is a documented pseudogene. The CDR3 is 15 residues long. The CDR3 loop is CASSKGQGKEETQYF. CDR3 coding DNA: TGTGCCAGCAGCAAAGGGCAGGGAAAAGAAGAGACCCAGTACTTC.

The chain's CDR3 is CASSQVPGGASDTQYF. The CDR3 DNA sequence: TGTGCCAGCAGCCAAGTTCCCGGGGGGGCTTCAGATACGCAGTATTTT. The J gene is TRBJ2-3, the V gene TRBV3-1 (or the pseudogene TRBV3-2), with 8 bases identical to TRBD2. The CDR3 is made up of 16 amino acids. Germline CDR1 LGHDT, CDR2 YNNKEL (reference sequence). The V gene end was trimmed by 1 base and the J gene end by 4 bases; junction bases not matched to a gene: 7.

V and J are TRBV11-2 and TRBJ2-7, with D possibly being TRBD2 (5 bases). The CDR3 has 13 amino acids. Germline values: CDR1 SGHAT, CDR2 FQNNGV. The V end was cut by 1 base, the J end by 3 bases, with 7 bases between. This chain's CDR3 is CASSLAGLYEQYV. CDR3 sequence (DNA): TGTGCCAGCAGCTTAGCTGGACTCTACGAGCAGTACGTC.

This chain uses TRBV29-1 with TRBJ2-7; TRBD1 matches 9 bases. The trim removed 7 bases at V and 6 bases at J, leaving 10 bases unmatched. CDR3 size: 13 residues. CDR1 and CDR2 from the germline V gene are SQVTM and ANQGSEA. The CDR3 region is CSARDREVSEQYF. In nucleotides, the CDR3 is TGCAGCGCCCGGGACAGGGAAGTTAGCGAGCAGTACTTC.

The rearrangement links TRBV7-8 to TRBJ2-5; 10 bases agree with TRBD2. Trimming at V came to 1 base and at J to 2 bases, leaving 4 bases not matched to a gene. From germline, CDR1 is SGHVS and CDR2 FQNEAQ. The CDR3 totals 16 residues. The CDR3 region has the DNA TGTGCCAGCAGCTTAGTATTAGCGGGGGGACAAGAGACCCAGTACTTC. This gives the protein CASSLVLAGGQETQYF.

V gene TRBV28 combines with J gene TRBJ2-2; D may be TRBD1 (6 bases). The germline V gene has CDR1 MDHEN and CDR2 SYDVKM. CDR3 length: 14 amino acids. V was cut by 3 bases and J by 6 bases, with 11 bases left in between. The CDR3 DNA reads as TGTGCCAGCAGTTTGGTCCAGGGGTCCGGGGAGCTGTTTTTT. It translates to CASSLVQGSGELFF.

This rearrangement joins TRBV10-3 to TRBJ2-7, with 9 bases identical to TRBD1. The CDR3 is 15 amino acids. The trim removed 10 bases at V and 6 bases at J, leaving 16 bases unmatched. Per germline, CDR1 ENHRY and CDR2 SYGVKD. The CDR3 DNA reads as TGTGCCACTATGAATCGGTGGGACAGGGCAGGCGAGCAGTACGTC. Translating it yields CATMNRWDRAGEQYV.

The genes are TRBV29-1 and TRBJ1-1; 9 bases align to TRBD1. In germline, CDR1 is SQVTM, CDR2 ANQGSEA. With 6 bases clipped from V and 0 bases from J, the junction kept 2 bases outside the gene matches. The CDR3 contains 13 residues. This CDR3 reads CSVHRGLNTEAFF. The CDR3 DNA is TGCAGCGTGCACAGGGGGCTGAACACTGAAGCTTTCTTT.

The chain joins TRBV29-1 to TRBJ2-7; tentatively, D is TRBD1 (6 bases). This CDR3 comprises 13 residues. Germline CDR1 reads SQVTM; CDR2 reads ANQGSEA. V was cut by 7 bases and J by 6 bases, with 19 bases left in between. CDR3 sequence (DNA): TGCAGCGAAAGCCGGCTACAGGGTAGCGAGCAGTACGTC. This sequence encodes CSESRLQGSEQYV.

This clone was seen only a few times. V usage is TRBV2 and J usage is TRBJ1-5, with a weak D call TRBD1 (6 bases). V lost 7 bases, J lost 6 bases, and 13 bases lay in between. The CDR3 runs 13 residues. Germline CDR1 and CDR2: SNHLY and FYNNEI. CDR3: CASTGVWSQPQHF. The CDR3 DNA reads TGTGCCAGCACAGGGGTGTGGAGTCAGCCCCAGCATTTT.

The chain links TRBV6-5 to TRBJ2-7; TRBD1 aligns across 8 bases. The CDR3 totals 15 residues. Germline-derived CDR1 and CDR2 are MNHEY and SVGAGI. With 2 bases clipped from V and 3 bases from J, the junction kept 6 bases outside the gene matches. The CDR3 DNA reads TGTGCCAGCAGTTACATCCGGGACAGGAGCTACGAGCAGTACTTC. As protein: CASSYIRDRSYEQYF.

This chain joins TRBV24-1 and TRBJ1-5; no definite D call. CDR1 is KGHDR and CDR2 is SFDVKD in the germline V gene. V was trimmed by 3 bases and J by 2 bases, leaving 7 bases between them. The CDR3 extends over 14 amino acids. The CDR3 loop reads CATSDATGNQPQHF. The CDR3 nucleotides are TGTGCCACCAGTGATGCAACGGGCAATCAGCCCCAGCATTTT.

The chain combines TRBV5-1 with TRBJ2-1; D is perhaps TRBD1 (6 bases). The CDR3 runs 18 residues. Per germline, CDR1 SGHRS and CDR2 YFSETQ. The V gene lost 3 bases and the J gene lost 2 bases, with 21 bases spanning the gap. CDR3 nucleotide sequence: TGCGCCAGCAGCTCAAATACCGCAGGGGCCCCAACCTACAATGAGCAGTTCTTC. It specifies CASSSNTAGAPTYNEQFF. The variable domain in full, completed from reference TRBV5-1 and TRBJ2-1, reads KAGVTQTPRYLIKTRGQQVTLSCSPISGHRSVSWYQQTPGQGLQFLFEYFSETQRNKGNFPGRFSGRQFSNSRSEMNVSTLELGDSALYLCASSSNTAGAPTYNEQFFGPGTRLTVL.

This clone showed up just once. The chain joins TRBV7-8 to TRBJ1-1; tentative D call: TRBD1 (6 bases). The CDR3 runs 15 residues. The ends were cut back, 5 bases at V and 1 base at J, with 14 bases in the middle. The germline V gene encodes CDR1 SGHVS and CDR2 FQNEAQ. The CDR3 here is CASSGYRAQNTEAFF. CDR3 nucleotide sequence: TGTGCCAGCAGCGGATACAGGGCCCAGAACACTGAAGCTTTCTTT.

V gene TRBV6-2 or TRBV6-3 combines with J gene TRBJ2-2, with 7 bases matching TRBD2. V shed 0 bases and J 0 bases; nucleotides not matched to a gene: 7. Germline CDR1 and CDR2: MNHEY and SVGEGT. The CDR3 runs to 18 residues. CDR3 sequence (DNA): TGTGCCAGCAGTTACTCGTCGTCTAGCGGTCCGAACACCGGGGAGCTGTTTTTT. Its translation is CASSYSSSSGPNTGELFF.

V usage is TRBV4-1 and J usage is TRBJ2-1; 9 bases agree with TRBD1. Germline CDR1 reads MGHRA; CDR2 reads YSYEKL. Trimming at V came to 4 bases and at J to 7 bases, leaving 14 bases not matched to a gene. This CDR3 comprises 17 residues. The CDR3: CASSRTPQGALGNEQFF. For the CDR3, the DNA is TGCGCCAGCAGCCGTACCCCACAGGGGGCGTTGGGGAATGAGCAGTTCTTC.

V is TRBV9 and J is TRBJ2-1, with a tentative D call TRBD1 (5 bases). This CDR3 spans 15 amino acids. The germline gives CDR1 SGDLS, CDR2 YYNGEE. Trimming stripped 1 base from V and 4 bases from J, with 12 bases between. Here the CDR3 reads CASSVLEAGYNEQFF. CDR3 DNA sequence: TGTGCCAGCAGCGTACTCGAGGCAGGGTACAATGAGCAGTTCTTC.

The chain couples TRBV12-3 or TRBV12-4 to TRBJ2-1; weak D call: TRBD2 (5 bases). V was pared by 9 bases and J by 13 bases, with 16 bases between. The CDR3 totals 11 residues. CDR3 sequence (DNA): TGTGCCAGGGGTTCGGACTTGTCACAGTTCTTC. Protein: CARGSDLSQFF.

This clone showed up just once. The chain uses TRBV13 and TRBJ2-1; TRBD2 is a possible D gene (5 bases). CDR1 is PRHDT, CDR2 FYEKMQ, per germline (reference sequence). CDR3 length equals 12 residues. V was trimmed by 4 bases and J by 5 bases, leaving 6 bases between them. CDR3 residues: CASSSGDNEQFF. The CDR3 DNA is TGTGCCAGCAGCTCCGGGGACAATGAGCAGTTCTTC.

The chain employs TRBV12-5 and TRBJ1-2; D is possibly TRBD1 (6 bases). CDR1 and CDR2 from the germline V gene are LGHNT and FRNRAP. The CDR3 runs to 15 residues. V lost 2 bases, J lost 0 bases, and 10 bases lay in between. The CDR3 spells CASGLPRTANYGYTF. CDR3 bases: TGTGCTAGTGGTTTGCCTCGGACAGCTAACTATGGCTACACCTTC.

This rearrangement joins TRBV6-4 to TRBJ2-4, with D possibly being TRBD1 (5 bases). Per germline, CDR1 MRHNA and CDR2 SNTAGT. There are 13 residues in the CDR3. Trimming left V 10 bases short and J 0 bases short, with 10 bases between. The CDR3 DNA reads TGTGCCACCCAGACAGTAGCCAAAAACATTCAGTACTTC. Translated: CATQTVAKNIQYF.

V gene TRBV12-3 or TRBV12-4 combines with J gene TRBJ2-3, with TRBD2 as a possible D gene (6 bases). V gave up 11 bases and J gave up 4 bases, with 16 bases separating them. CDR3 length equals 13 residues. CDR3 sequence (DNA): TGTGCCGGGGCCGCGGGGTGGGCAGATACGCAGTATTTT. It translates to CAGAAGWADTQYF.

This clone was found a few times. The same CDR3 also results from other DNA sequences found in this sample. The chain uses TRBV5-4 and TRBJ2-7; 16 bases are shared with TRBD2. Germline V gene sequence: CDR1 SGHNT, CDR2 YYREEE (reference sequence). Losses at the gene ends were 4 bases for V and 6 bases for J; bases not matched to a gene: 10. The CDR3 runs 17 residues. The CDR3 region is CASSPGLAGGLVGEQYV. In nucleotides, the CDR3 is TGTGCCAGCAGCCCGGGACTAGCGGGAGGGCTGGTTGGCGAGCAGTACGTC.

The CDR3 coding sequence is TGTGCCAGCAGCTTAGCCGTTGACGGGGGGGCCGTCGAGCAGTACTTC. Its translation is CASSLAVDGGAVEQYF. The chain recombines TRBV7-9 with TRBJ2-7; 8 bases align to TRBD2. Germline CDR1 is SEHNR and CDR2 is FQNEAQ (reference sequence). This CDR3 contains 16 residues. The V gene end was trimmed by 0 bases and the J gene end by 6 bases; junction bases not matched to a gene: 10.

The rearrangement joins TRBV4-3 to TRBJ2-1; 10 bases align to TRBD1. The CDR3 totals 15 residues. CDR1 and CDR2 from the germline V gene are LGHNA and YSLEER. Trimming cost V 3 bases and J 8 bases; bases outside gene matches: 7. CDR3 DNA sequence: TGCGCCAGCAGCCACGGGACAGGGGATCGGGATGAGCAGTTCTTC. This codes for CASSHGTGDRDEQFF.

V is TRBV2 and J is TRBJ1-2, with 9 bases lining up with TRBD1. J gave up 8 bases and V 6 bases, and 7 bases lay outside the gene matches. The CDR3 extends over 13 amino acids. The germline CDR1 and CDR2 sequences are SNHLY and FYNNEI. The CDR3 nucleotides read TGTGCCAGCAGCGCGGGACAGGGAGGCGGCTACACCTTC. The encoded protein is CASSAGQGGGYTF.

The genes are TRBV4-3 and TRBJ2-2; 8 nucleotides agree with TRBD1. V dropped 1 base and J dropped 5; count of bases not matched to a gene: 12. There are 18 residues in the CDR3. Germline values: CDR1 LGHNA, CDR2 YSLEER. The CDR3 coding sequence is TGCGCCAGCAGCCAAGTGAACCGGGACAGGTGGAGGACCGGGGAGCTGTTTTTT. Its protein product is CASSQVNRDRWRTGELFF.

This clone showed up just once. The chain is built from TRBV28 and TRBJ1-6; a possible D gene is TRBD1 (5 bases). From germline, CDR1 is MDHEN and CDR2 SYDVKM. With 2 bases removed from V and 11 bases from J, the gap between germline ends came to 19 bases. The CDR3 runs 16 residues. The CDR3 protein is CASSLSMTNRRAPLHF. The CDR3 DNA follows: TGTGCCAGCAGTTTAAGTATGACAAACAGGAGAGCACCCCTCCACTTT.